This T cell receptor beta chain was retrieved from a study of cytomegalovirus exposure and HLA in healthy donors. Overall study results and limits: Most subjects' HLA-A and HLA-B alleles were reportedly predicted from TCR beta sequences. HLA alleles were associated with around 17,000 TCR beta sequences in a later analysis at 0.05 false discovery rate.

Germline values: CDR1 LGHNA, CDR2 YSLEER. Trimming at V came to 0 bases and at J to 5 bases, leaving 7 bases not matched to a gene. The CDR3 totals 16 residues. In its sample, this clone was seen a few times. Its antigen is not known. PCR involved 60 Vbeta and 13 Jbeta primers. TCRdb keeps only in-frame clones here, not all; method: immunoSEQ multiplex PCR. In the table there are 120,000 to 150,000 clones, 61% of which are singletons. Sequenced: PBMCs. The rearrangement joins TRBV4-3 to TRBJ2-3, with 8 bases aligning to TRBD2. This receptor was obtained from a male donor in good health and CMV-seronegative. CDR3: CASSQDSGADRDTQYF. The CDR3 bases are TGCGCCAGCAGCCAAGATAGCGGGGCGGATCGAGATACGCAGTATTTT.